These 9 T cell receptor beta chains were sequenced from one sample in a study of identical twins (dated by TCRdb to 2016 to 2018). Library preparation employed 5' RACE. The listed sequencing device is Illumina HiSeq 2000. TCRdb ran its own pipeline on the public reads, namely fastp trimming at Q25 and MiXCR clone calling, and kept in-frame beta chains. Each record represents a unique CDR3 protein, reported with the most common genes and DNA among its rows. This sample is represented by some 900,000 distinct CDR3 sequences; around 12% of them were singletons. The ten largest account for around 1.6% of the sample. These data also formed part of another study, on yellow fever vaccine responses in identical twins.

Sequencing used PBMCs. The receptors derive from a woman between 18 and 29 years old in good health.

This clonotype came up many times. The rearrangement joins TRBV28 to TRBJ2-7; 7 nucleotides match TRBD1. Germline V gene data show CDR1 as MDHEN and CDR2 as SYDVKM. J lost 5 bases, V lost 2 bases, and 15 bases had no gene match. CDR3 length equals 17 residues. The CDR3 DNA reads TGTGCCAGCAGTTTAAAATCTGGGACAGCTTTCATCCACGAGCAGTACGTC. It specifies CASSLKSGTAFIHEQYV.

This clonotype was observed at least ten times. The CDR3 DNA follows: TGTGCCAGCAGCTGGACAGGGCAAGAGACCCAGTACTTC. It specifies CASSWTGQETQYF. The chain joins TRBV6-5 to TRBJ2-5; 8 nucleotides match TRBD1. This CDR3 region has 13 residues. Per the germline V gene, CDR1 is MNHEY and CDR2 is SVGAGI. V lost 6 bases, J lost 2 bases, and 2 bases stayed unmatched.

The chain uses TRBV3-1 and TRBJ2-7, with D uncertain. Germline values: CDR1 LGHDT, CDR2 YNNKEL (reference sequence). This CDR3 is 14 amino acids long. V was clipped by 1 base and J by 3 bases, with 10 bases between them. The CDR3: CASSQVGLVYEQYF. CDR3 in DNA: TGTGCCAGCAGCCAAGTCGGCCTAGTCTACGAGCAGTACTTC.

This clonotype has a count of ten or more. The chain employs TRBV15 and TRBJ2-3; no clear D gene. Trimming removed 0 bases from V and 4 bases from J, with 11 bases in between. Germline V gene data show CDR1 as LNHNV and CDR2 as YYDKDF (reference sequence). The CDR3 has 15 residues. CDR3 residues: CATSRDRIASDTQYF. The CDR3 DNA reads as TGTGCCACCAGCAGAGATCGAATAGCCTCAGATACGCAGTATTTT.

This clonotype was detected ten times or more. One junction end does not reproduce the germline sequence, and a read error may be involved. V gene TRBV12-3 or TRBV12-4 combines with J gene TRBJ2-7, with unresolved D. This CDR3 has 12 residues. The CDR3 DNA sequence: TGCGCCAGCAGCTTGGCCCGTAACGAGCAGTACTTC. This translates into CASSLARNEQYF.

This clonotype was seen many times. The V gene is TRBV4-2, the J gene TRBJ2-1, with 13 bases aligning to TRBD2. CDR1 and CDR2 from the germline V gene are LGHNA and YNFKEQ. Trimming took 1 base from V and 9 from J; bases not matched to a gene: 0. The CDR3 spans 14 residues. CDR3 in amino acids: CASSQGTSGSEQFF. DNA of the CDR3: TGTGCCAGCAGCCAAGGGACTAGCGGGAGTGAGCAGTTCTTC.

The V and J genes are TRBV20-1 and TRBJ2-1; possible D gene TRBD1, 6 bases. V gave up 3 bases and J gave up 5 bases, with 17 bases separating them. CDR3 length: 15 residues. Germline CDR1 DFQATT, CDR2 SNEGSKA (reference sequence). The CDR3 sequence: CSASLGTSMDNEQFF. The CDR3 bases are TGCAGTGCTAGCCTAGGGACAAGTATGGACAATGAGCAGTTCTTC.

The chain combines TRBV12-3 or TRBV12-4 with TRBJ2-1, with a tentative D call TRBD2 (6 bases). V shed 5 bases and J shed 0 bases, with 11 bases lying between them. The CDR3 extends over 15 amino acids. The CDR3 coding sequence is TGTGCCAGCAGTCCCGGGACTCCCTCCTACAATGAGCAGTTCTTC. It is translated as CASSPGTPSYNEQFF.

This clonotype was counted only a few times. V gene TRBV28 combines with J gene TRBJ1-2; D uncertain. Germline V lookup: CDR1 MDHEN, CDR2 SYDVKM. This CDR3 is built from 13 residues. The germline V and J ends were trimmed by 2 bases and 4 bases, with 8 bases remaining between them. DNA of the CDR3: TGTGCCAGCAGTTTACCAGACTTCTATGGCTACACCTTC. Residues: CASSLPDFYGYTF.